Following are 26 T cell receptor beta chains from one sample sequenced in a study of shared clonotypes between healthy human individuals. Assay used: immunoSEQ multiplex PCR; TCRdb lists only in-frame clones, some missing. The sample shows roughly 570,000 clones, roughly 98% of them seen only once. Terminally differentiated effector memory CD45RA+ cells were left out of the naive CD8 fraction, which was CD45RO-negative and positively selected for CCR7. The sequencing input was naive CD8+ T cells sorted from blood. The source of these receptors is a man aged 25 to 40 in good health.

The chain joins TRBV15 to TRBJ2-1; 10 bases are shared with TRBD2. The CDR3 totals 16 residues. Germline CDR1 and CDR2: LNHNV and YYDKDF (reference sequence). Trimming cost V 6 bases and J 5 bases; bases outside gene matches: 10. The CDR3 DNA reads TGTGCCACCAGTTCCCCCCTAGCGGGAGAAGACAATGAGCAGTTCTTC. This codes for CATSSPLAGEDNEQFF.

The chain has TRBV5-4 and TRBJ2-1; 10 bases line up with TRBD2. This CDR3 has 16 amino acids. J gave up 6 bases and V 4 bases, and 10 bases lay outside the gene matches. Germline loops: CDR1 SGHNT, CDR2 YYREEE (reference sequence). The CDR3 region has the DNA TGTGCCAGCAGCGGGCCACCTAGCGGGAGTGTCAATGAGCAGTTCTTC. Amino acids: CASSGPPSGSVNEQFF.

This clone was counted once. The chain couples TRBV10-3 to TRBJ2-3; a possible D gene is TRBD1 (6 bases). Germline V CDR1 and CDR2: ENHRY, SYGVKD. Trimming shortened V by 6 bases and J by 0 bases, and 10 bases separated the two germline ends. The CDR3 sequence is 14 residues long. The CDR3 DNA follows: TGTGCCATCAGCTCGACAGGTAGCACAGATACGCAGTATTTT. Translation gives CAISSTGSTDTQYF.

The rearrangement joins TRBV27 to TRBJ2-7; D is unclear. V was pared by 2 bases and J by 2 bases, with 13 bases between. This CDR3 region has 15 residues. CDR1 is MNHEY, CDR2 SMNVEV, per germline (reference sequence). The CDR3 reads CASSLGPPGTYEQYF. Here the CDR3 DNA reads TGTGCCAGCAGTTTAGGACCGCCGGGTACCTACGAGCAGTACTTC.

The chain has TRBV15 and TRBJ2-1; D is unresolved. Trimming took off 3 bases at V and 4 bases at J, with 10 bases between the two ends. The CDR3 extends over 14 amino acids. Germline CDR1 reads LNHNV; CDR2 reads YYDKDF (reference sequence). Here the CDR3 DNA reads TGTGCCACCAGCAGGGACCACACGTACAATGAGCAGTTCTTC. It specifies CATSRDHTYNEQFF. The full variable domain, completed using reference TRBV15 and TRBJ2-1, is DAMVIQNPRYQVTQFGKPVTLSCSQTLNHNVMYWYQQKSSQAPKLLFHYYDKDFNNEADTPDNFQSRRPNTSFCFLDIRSPGLGDTAMYLCATSRDHTYNEQFFGPGTRLTVL.

The gene calls are TRBV7-9 and TRBJ2-7; D is possibly TRBD2 (5 bases). The V end lost 5 bases, the J end lost 0 bases, and 14 bases lay between the germline ends. Per germline, CDR1 SEHNR and CDR2 FQNEAQ (reference sequence). This CDR3 is built from 15 residues. The CDR3: CASSPSGPISYEQYF. CDR3 coding DNA: TGTGCCAGCAGCCCGAGCGGTCCGATCTCCTACGAGCAGTACTTC.

The chain employs TRBV13 and TRBJ2-7; no clear D gene. The ends were cut back, 6 bases at V and 4 bases at J, with 10 bases in the middle. The CDR3 is made up of 12 amino acids. CDR1 and CDR2 from the germline V gene are PRHDT and FYEKMQ (reference sequence). The CDR3 nucleotides read TGTGCCAGCAGTCCAGGAGTTTACGAGCAGTACTTC. This translates into CASSPGVYEQYF.

The chain has TRBV27 and TRBJ2-7; TRBD2 aligns across 14 bases. CDR1 and CDR2 from the germline V gene are MNHEY and SMNVEV (reference sequence). V was pared by 0 bases and J by 1 base, with 2 bases of the junction left unmatched. This CDR3 is built from 17 residues. Written as DNA, the CDR3 is TGTGCCAGCAGTTTATCGGGGACTAGCGGGAGTTCCTACGAGCAGTACTTC. The encoded protein is CASSLSGTSGSSYEQYF.

This rearrangement joins TRBV7-9 to TRBJ2-7; tentative D call: TRBD2 (5 bases). Trimming shortened V by 6 bases and J by 3 bases, and 12 bases separated the two germline ends. The CDR3 loop spans 13 amino acids. Germline CDR1 and CDR2: SEHNR and FQNEAQ (reference sequence). DNA of the CDR3: TGTGCCAGCAGAGCGGTGAACCTCTACGAGCAGTACTTC. Translation gives CASRAVNLYEQYF.

The DNA of the CDR3 is TGTGCCAGCAGCCAGACGATGAACTATGGCTACACCTTC. Its translation is CASSQTMNYGYTF. This chain joins TRBV7-9 and TRBJ1-2; D remains unclear. Trimming cost V 5 bases and J 2 bases, with 9 bases left between them. Per the germline V gene, CDR1 is SEHNR and CDR2 is FQNEAQ (reference sequence). The CDR3 contains 13 residues.

CDR3 protein: CASSTSFGTYNTNDNEQFF. In DNA, the CDR3 is TGTGCCAGCAGCACTAGCTTCGGGACTTACAATACTAACGACAATGAGCAGTTCTTC. The V and J genes are TRBV7-6 and TRBJ2-1, with D tentatively TRBD2 (6 bases). Germline V gives CDR1 SGHVS, CDR2 FNYEAQ. There are 19 residues in the CDR3. Deletions cut 5 bases from V and 5 bases from J, with 28 bases between. Supplemented by reference TRBV7-6 and TRBJ2-1, the full variable domain reads GAGVSQSPRYKVTKRGQDVALRCDPISGHVSLYWYRQALGQGPEFLTYFNYEAQQDKSGLPNDRFSAERPEGSISTLTIQRTEQRDSAMYRCASSTSFGTYNTNDNEQFFGPGTRLTVL.

This rearrangement joins TRBV7-2 to TRBJ1-5; D may be TRBD1 (6 bases). CDR1 and CDR2 (germline): SGHTA, FQGNSA. This CDR3 has 18 amino acids. The ends were cut back, 5 bases at V and 1 base at J, with 21 bases in the middle. The CDR3 loop reads CASSNRDTRIWSNQPQHF. DNA of the CDR3: TGTGCCAGCAGCAACCGGGACACGCGAATCTGGAGCAATCAGCCCCAGCATTTT.

This sequence joins TRBV19 and TRBJ2-3; D gene uncertain. The V and J ends lost 5 bases and 5 bases respectively, with 8 bases between them. Germline V CDR1 and CDR2: LNHDA, SQIVND (reference sequence). The CDR3 length is 12 residues. CDR3 sequence: CASSPGGDTQYF. CDR3 sequence (DNA): TGTGCCAGTAGTCCGGGTGGAGATACGCAGTATTTT.

The chain is built from TRBV15 and TRBJ2-7; TRBD2 agrees at 12 bases. The germline gives CDR1 LNHNV, CDR2 YYDKDF (reference sequence). CDR3 length equals 15 residues. After removal of 5 bases from V and 7 bases from J, the junction contained 9 bases not matched to a gene. CDR3 bases: TGTGCCACCAGCCAGACTAGCGGGAGTCTTTGGGAGCAGTACTTC. It yields the protein CATSQTSGSLWEQYF.

V and J are TRBV28 and TRBJ2-3, with 7 positions matching TRBD2. After removal of 5 bases from V and 5 bases from J, the junction contained 7 bases not matched to a gene. Germline V CDR1 and CDR2: MDHEN, SYDVKM. CDR3 length equals 14 residues. The CDR3 reads CASSLGLVVDTQYF. The CDR3 bases are TGTGCCAGCAGTCTAGGACTAGTCGTAGATACGCAGTATTTT.

J is TRBJ2-5 and V is TRBV7-6; possibly TRBD1 for D (6 bases). The germline gives CDR1 SGHVS, CDR2 FNYEAQ. V was shortened by 4 bases and J by 2 bases, with 11 bases between the two germline ends. The CDR3 runs 14 residues. CDR3 nucleotides: TGTGCCAGCAGCTCTTGGACAGAACAAGAGACCCAGTACTTC. It codes for CASSSWTEQETQYF.

The chain is built from TRBV7-8 and TRBJ2-2; TRBD2 matches 11 bases. The V segment lost 8 bases and the J segment 3 bases; nucleotides outside the gene matches: 14. The CDR3 is 18 residues long. In germline, CDR1 is SGHVS, CDR2 FQNEAQ. As DNA, the CDR3 is TGTGCCAGCCGACCCTCGGTGGGACTAGCGGAACACACCGGGGAGCTGTTTTTT. Translating gives CASRPSVGLAEHTGELFF.

Notes on this clone: Other DNA sequences in this specimen translate into the identical CDR3. The rearrangement links TRBV29-1 to TRBJ2-1; D unclear. Germline CDR1 SQVTM, CDR2 ANQGSEA. CDR3 size: 12 residues. Trimming stripped 6 bases from V and 0 bases from J, with 6 bases between. The DNA for the CDR3 is TGCAGCGTGGAAAGCTCCTACAATGAGCAGTTCTTC. It translates to CSVESSYNEQFF.

V usage is TRBV28 and J usage is TRBJ1-2, with D hard to call. Germline lookup yields CDR1 MDHEN and CDR2 SYDVKM. V lost 1 base and J 7 bases, leaving 13 bases between the germline ends. This CDR3 contains 14 residues. The CDR3 sequence is CASSLLSRTGGYTF. Written as DNA, the CDR3 is TGTGCCAGCAGTTTATTATCCAGAACTGGTGGCTACACCTTC.

This clone was seen only once. The V call is TRBV5-1, the J call TRBJ2-1; 11 bases agree with TRBD1. Germline values: CDR1 SGHRS, CDR2 YFSETQ. CDR3 length: 16 residues. The ends lost 4 bases at V and 2 bases at J; junction bases unmatched: 5. The CDR3 DNA reads as TGCGCCAGCAGCCCGGACAGGGGGCACCCCTACAATGAGCAGTTCTTC. It codes for CASSPDRGHPYNEQFF.

This chain joins TRBV7-8 and TRBJ1-1, with unresolved D. Germline loops: CDR1 SGHVS, CDR2 FQNEAQ. This CDR3 is built from 13 residues. The V and J ends lost 7 bases and 5 bases respectively, with 14 bases between them. CDR3 in amino acids: CASIEIKPTEAFF. CDR3 DNA: TGTGCCAGCATCGAAATAAAGCCTACTGAAGCTTTCTTT. The whole variable domain, filled in from reference TRBV7-8 and TRBJ1-1, reads GAGVSQSPRYKVAKRGQDVALRCDPISGHVSLFWYQQALGQGPEFLTYFQNEAQLDKSGLPSDRFFAERPEGSVSTLKIQRTQQEDSAVYLCASIEIKPTEAFFGQGTRLTVV.

This clone has only one observation. The rearrangement joins TRBV7-8 to TRBJ2-7, with 12 bases that match TRBD2. The V segment lost 5 bases and the J segment 0 bases; nucleotides outside the gene matches: 5. From germline, CDR1 is SGHVS and CDR2 FQNEAQ. This CDR3 spans 16 amino acids. The DNA for the CDR3 is TGTGCCAGCAGCCACCTACTAGCGGGAGGCTCCTACGAGCAGTACTTC. The encoded protein is CASSHLLAGGSYEQYF.

The rearrangement links TRBV7-9 to TRBJ2-5, with 9 bases matching TRBD2. Germline lookup yields CDR1 SEHNR and CDR2 FQNEAQ (reference sequence). V dropped 5 bases and J dropped 5; count of bases not matched to a gene: 12. This CDR3 has 16 amino acids. CDR3 DNA: TGTGCCAGCAGCGTCCGGGTAGCGGGAGTGGGGGAGACCCAGTACTTC. Protein: CASSVRVAGVGETQYF. Combining the CDR3 with reference TRBV7-9 and TRBJ2-5 gives the whole variable domain DTGVSQNPRHKITKRGQNVTFRCDPISEHNRLYWYRQTLGQGPEFLTYFQNEAQLEKSRLLSDRFSAERPKGSFSTLEIQRTEQGDSAMYLCASSVRVAGVGETQYFGPGTRLLVL.

V usage is TRBV5-1 and J usage is TRBJ2-3, with D perhaps matching TRBD2 (5 bases). This CDR3 has 15 residues. From germline, CDR1 is SGHRS and CDR2 YFSETQ. Trimming left V 4 bases short and J 0 bases short, with 12 bases between. CDR3 sequence reads: CASSPLGSSTDTQYF. Written as DNA, the CDR3 is TGCGCCAGCAGCCCTCTGGGGAGTAGCACAGATACGCAGTATTTT.

The genes are TRBV29-1 and TRBJ2-1; D is possibly TRBD2 (7 bases). The CDR3 consists of 17 residues. The ends were cut back, 3 bases at V and 0 bases at J, with 18 bases in the middle. CDR1 and CDR2 (germline): SQVTM, ANQGSEA. CDR3 in amino acids: CSVDLQGREGSYNEQFF. DNA of the CDR3: TGCAGCGTTGATCTACAGGGAAGGGAGGGCTCCTACAATGAGCAGTTCTTC.

V is TRBV5-4 and J is TRBJ2-7; 11 bases agree with TRBD2. This CDR3 has 14 residues. Losses at the gene ends were 5 bases for V and 4 bases for J; bases not matched to a gene: 5. Germline values: CDR1 SGHNT, CDR2 YYREEE (reference sequence). CDR3 bases: TGTGCCAGCAGGCCGGGACTAGCGGATTACGAGCAGTACTTC. It encodes CASRPGLADYEQYF.